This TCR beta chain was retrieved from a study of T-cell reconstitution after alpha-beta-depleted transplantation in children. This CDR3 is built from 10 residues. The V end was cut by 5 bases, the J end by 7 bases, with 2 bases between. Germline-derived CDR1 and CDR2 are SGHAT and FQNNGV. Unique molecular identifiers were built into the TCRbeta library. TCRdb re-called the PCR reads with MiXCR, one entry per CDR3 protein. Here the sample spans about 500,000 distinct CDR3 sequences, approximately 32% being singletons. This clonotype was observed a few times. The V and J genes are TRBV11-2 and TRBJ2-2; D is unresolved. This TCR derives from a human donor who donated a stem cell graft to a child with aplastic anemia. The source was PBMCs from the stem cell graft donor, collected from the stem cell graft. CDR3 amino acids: CASSLGELFF. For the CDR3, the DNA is TGTGCCAGCAGCCTCGGGGAGCTGTTTTTT. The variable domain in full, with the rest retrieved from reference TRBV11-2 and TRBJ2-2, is EAGVAQSPRYKIIEKRQSVAFWCNPISGHATLYWYQQILGQGPKLLIQFQNNGVVDDSQLPKDRFSAERLKGVDSTLKIQPAKLEDSAVYLCASSLGELFFGEGSRLTVL.